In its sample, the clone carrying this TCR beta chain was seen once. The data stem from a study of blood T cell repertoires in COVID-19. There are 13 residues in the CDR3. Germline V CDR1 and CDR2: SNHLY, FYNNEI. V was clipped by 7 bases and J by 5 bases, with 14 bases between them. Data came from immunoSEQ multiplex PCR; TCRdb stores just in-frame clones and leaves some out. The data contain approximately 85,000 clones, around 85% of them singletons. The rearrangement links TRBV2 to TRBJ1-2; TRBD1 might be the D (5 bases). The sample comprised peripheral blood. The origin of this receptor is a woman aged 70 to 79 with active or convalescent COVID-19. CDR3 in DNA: TGTGCCAGCACCATAACGGGGGGGTATGGCTACACCTTC. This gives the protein CASTITGGYGYTF.